This T cell receptor (beta chain) was found in a study of beta chain features in type 1 diabetes. Whole-study findings and limits: Compared to healthy donors, patients appeared to have naive, central memory and Treg TCRB repertoires that were more alike. More deletions and fewer insertions at VDJ junctions were found in patients with type 1 diabetes.

Notes on this clone: Its antigen is currently unknown.

Investigators reverse transcribed all isolated RNA, so they sequenced expressed TCRB transcripts. Produced via immunoSEQ multiplex PCR; TCRdb's table is partial and in-frame only. The sample shows 200,000 to 250,000 clones, around a quarter of them seen only once. The CDR3 runs 11 residues. Trimming left V 11 bases short and J 8 bases short, with 13 bases between. Germline V CDR1 and CDR2: SGHTA, FQGNSA. The TCR originated in a man younger than 40 in good health. What was sequenced was central memory CD4+ T cells from blood. This chain joins TRBV7-2 and TRBJ1-3; TRBD1 might be the D (6 bases). The CDR3 here is CAGGSGDTIYF. As DNA, the CDR3 is TGTGCCGGGGGATCAGGGGACACCATATATTTT.